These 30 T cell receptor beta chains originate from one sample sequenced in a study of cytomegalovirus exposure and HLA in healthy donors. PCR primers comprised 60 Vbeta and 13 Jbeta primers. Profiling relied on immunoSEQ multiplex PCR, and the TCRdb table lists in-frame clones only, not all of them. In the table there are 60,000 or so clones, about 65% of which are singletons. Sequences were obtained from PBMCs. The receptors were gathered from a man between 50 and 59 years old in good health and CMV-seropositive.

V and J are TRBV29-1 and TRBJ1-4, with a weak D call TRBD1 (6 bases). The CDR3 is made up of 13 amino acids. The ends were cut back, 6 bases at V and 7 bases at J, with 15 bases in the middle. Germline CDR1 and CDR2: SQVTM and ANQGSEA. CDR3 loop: CSVQGSSVEKLFF. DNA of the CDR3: TGCAGCGTACAGGGCAGTTCGGTTGAAAAACTGTTTTTT.

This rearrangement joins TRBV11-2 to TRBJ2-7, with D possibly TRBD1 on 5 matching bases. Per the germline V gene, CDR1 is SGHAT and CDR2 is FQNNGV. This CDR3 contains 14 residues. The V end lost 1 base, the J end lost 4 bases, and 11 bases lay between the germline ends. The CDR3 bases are TGTGCCAGCAGCTTAGTTAGGCAGGGTTACGAGCAGTACTTC. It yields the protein CASSLVRQGYEQYF.

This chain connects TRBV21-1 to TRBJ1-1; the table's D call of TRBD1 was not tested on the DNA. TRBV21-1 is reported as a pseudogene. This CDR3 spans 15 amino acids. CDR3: CASSKGKGKGVEAFF. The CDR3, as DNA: TGTGCCAGCAGCAAAGGAAAGGGGAAGGGGGTTGAAGCTTTCTTT.

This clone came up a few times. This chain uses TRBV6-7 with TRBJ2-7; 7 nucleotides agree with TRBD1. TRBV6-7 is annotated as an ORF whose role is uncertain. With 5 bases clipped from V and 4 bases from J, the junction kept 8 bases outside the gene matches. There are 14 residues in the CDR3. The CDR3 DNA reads TGTGCCAGCAGTGTCGGGACAGTAGGGTACGAGCAGTACTTC. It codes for CASSVGTVGYEQYF.

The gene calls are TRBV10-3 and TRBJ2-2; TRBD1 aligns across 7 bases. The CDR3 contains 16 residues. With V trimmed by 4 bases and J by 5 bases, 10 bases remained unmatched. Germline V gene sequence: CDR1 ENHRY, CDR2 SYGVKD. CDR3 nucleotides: TGTGCCATCAGTGTCGGATCGAACAGGGGAACCGGGGAGCTGTTTTTT. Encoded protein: CAISVGSNRGTGELFF.

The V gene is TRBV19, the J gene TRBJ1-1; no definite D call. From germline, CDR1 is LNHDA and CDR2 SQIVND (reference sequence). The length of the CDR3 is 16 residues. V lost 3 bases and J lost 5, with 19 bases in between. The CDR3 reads CASSMWVWRPRTEAFF. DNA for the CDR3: TGTGCCAGTAGTATGTGGGTGTGGAGGCCGCGAACTGAAGCTTTCTTT.

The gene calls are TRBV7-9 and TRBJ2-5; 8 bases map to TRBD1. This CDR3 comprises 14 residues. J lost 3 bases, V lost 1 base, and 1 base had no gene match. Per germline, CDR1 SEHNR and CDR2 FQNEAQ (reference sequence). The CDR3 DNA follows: TGTGCCAGCAGCTTAGGGACAGGGAAAGAGACCCAGTACTTC. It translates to CASSLGTGKETQYF.

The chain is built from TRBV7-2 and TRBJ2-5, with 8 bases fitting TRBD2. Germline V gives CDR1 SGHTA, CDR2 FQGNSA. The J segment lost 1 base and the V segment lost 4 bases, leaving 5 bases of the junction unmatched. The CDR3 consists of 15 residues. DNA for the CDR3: TGTGCCAGCAGCTGGGATAGCGGGGTCCAAGAGACCCAGTACTTC. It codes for CASSWDSGVQETQYF.

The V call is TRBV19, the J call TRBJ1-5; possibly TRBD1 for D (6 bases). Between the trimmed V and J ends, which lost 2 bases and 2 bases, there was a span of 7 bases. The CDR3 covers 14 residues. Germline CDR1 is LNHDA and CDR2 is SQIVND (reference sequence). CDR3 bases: TGTGCCAGTAGTATAAGACAGGGCAATCAGCCCCAGCATTTT. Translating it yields CASSIRQGNQPQHF.

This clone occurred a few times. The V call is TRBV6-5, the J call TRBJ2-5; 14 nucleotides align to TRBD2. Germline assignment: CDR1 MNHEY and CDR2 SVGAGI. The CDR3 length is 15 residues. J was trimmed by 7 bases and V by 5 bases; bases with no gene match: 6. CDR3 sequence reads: CASSGTSGGSGTQYF. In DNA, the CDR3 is TGTGCCAGCAGTGGGACTAGCGGGGGATCTGGGACCCAGTACTTC.

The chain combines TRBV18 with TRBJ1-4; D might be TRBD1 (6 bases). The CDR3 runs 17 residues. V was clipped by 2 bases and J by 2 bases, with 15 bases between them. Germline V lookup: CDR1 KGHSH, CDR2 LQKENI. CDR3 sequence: CASSPGQGMRTNEKLFF. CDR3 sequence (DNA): TGTGCCAGCTCACCAGGGCAGGGGATGCGGACTAATGAAAAACTGTTTTTT.

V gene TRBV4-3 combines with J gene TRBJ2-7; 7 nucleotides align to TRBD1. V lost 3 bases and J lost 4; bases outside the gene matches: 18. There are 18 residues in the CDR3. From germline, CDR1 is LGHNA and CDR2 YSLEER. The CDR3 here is CASSQKVVVGGEGYEQYF. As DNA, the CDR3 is TGCGCCAGCAGCCAGAAGGTTGTCGTAGGGGGCGAAGGATACGAGCAGTACTTC.

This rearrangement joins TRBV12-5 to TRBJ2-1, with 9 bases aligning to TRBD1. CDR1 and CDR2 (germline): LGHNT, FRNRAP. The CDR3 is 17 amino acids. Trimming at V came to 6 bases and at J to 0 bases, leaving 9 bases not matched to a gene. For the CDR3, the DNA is TGTGCTAGTGGACCCGGGACAGGGATTAGCTCCTACAATGAGCAGTTCTTC. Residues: CASGPGTGISSYNEQFF.

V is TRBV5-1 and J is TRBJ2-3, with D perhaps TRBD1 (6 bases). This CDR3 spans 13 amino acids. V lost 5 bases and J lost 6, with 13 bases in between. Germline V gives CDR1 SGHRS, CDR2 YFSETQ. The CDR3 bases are TGCGCCAGCAGGGGGGCGTTGAAGGATACGCAGTATTTT. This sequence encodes CASRGALKDTQYF.

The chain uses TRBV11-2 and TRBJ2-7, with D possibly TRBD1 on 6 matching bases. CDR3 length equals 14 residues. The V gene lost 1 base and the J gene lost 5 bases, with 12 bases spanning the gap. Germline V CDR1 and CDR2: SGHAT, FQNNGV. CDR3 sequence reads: CASSLGQGWNEQYF. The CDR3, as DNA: TGTGCCAGCAGCTTAGGTCAGGGGTGGAACGAGCAGTACTTC.

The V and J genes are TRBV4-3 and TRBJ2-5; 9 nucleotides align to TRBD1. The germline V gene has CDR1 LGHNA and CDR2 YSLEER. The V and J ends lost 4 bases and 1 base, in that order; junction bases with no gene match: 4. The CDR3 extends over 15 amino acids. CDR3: CASSLGQGSQETQYF. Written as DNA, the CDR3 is TGCGCCAGCAGCCTAGGACAGGGGTCCCAAGAGACCCAGTACTTC.

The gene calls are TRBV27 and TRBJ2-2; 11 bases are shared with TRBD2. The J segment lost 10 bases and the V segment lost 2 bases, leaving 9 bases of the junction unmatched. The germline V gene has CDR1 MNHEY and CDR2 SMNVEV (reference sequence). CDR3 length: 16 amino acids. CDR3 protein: CASSLLAGGILQELFF. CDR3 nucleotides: TGTGCCAGCAGTTTACTAGCGGGAGGAATCTTACAGGAGCTGTTTTTT.

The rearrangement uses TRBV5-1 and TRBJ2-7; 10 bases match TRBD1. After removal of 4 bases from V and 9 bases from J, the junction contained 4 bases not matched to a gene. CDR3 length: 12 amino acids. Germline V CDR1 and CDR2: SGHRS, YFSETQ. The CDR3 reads CASSTGQGGQYF. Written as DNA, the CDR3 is TGCGCCAGCAGCACCGGACAGGGGGGGCAGTACTTC.

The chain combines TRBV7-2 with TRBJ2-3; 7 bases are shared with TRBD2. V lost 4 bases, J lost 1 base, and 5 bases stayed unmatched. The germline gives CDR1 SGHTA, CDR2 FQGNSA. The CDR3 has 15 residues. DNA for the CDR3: TGTGCCAGCAGCTCGGGGAGGGTAGGCACAGATACGCAGTATTTT. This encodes CASSSGRVGTDTQYF.

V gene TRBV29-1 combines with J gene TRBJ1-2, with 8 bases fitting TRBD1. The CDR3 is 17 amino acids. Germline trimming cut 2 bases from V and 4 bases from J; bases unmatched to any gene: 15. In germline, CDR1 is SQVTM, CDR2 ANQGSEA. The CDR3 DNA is TGCAGCGTTGAATCGGGACAGGAGGTAGGCGGGACCTATGGCTACACCTTC. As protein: CSVESGQEVGGTYGYTF.

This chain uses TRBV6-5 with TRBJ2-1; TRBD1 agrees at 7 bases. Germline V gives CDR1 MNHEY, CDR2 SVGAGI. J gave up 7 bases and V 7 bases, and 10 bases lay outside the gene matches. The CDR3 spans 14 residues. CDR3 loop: CASTRQGLLNEQFF. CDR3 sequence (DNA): TGTGCCAGCACTAGACAGGGCCTTTTGAATGAGCAGTTCTTC.

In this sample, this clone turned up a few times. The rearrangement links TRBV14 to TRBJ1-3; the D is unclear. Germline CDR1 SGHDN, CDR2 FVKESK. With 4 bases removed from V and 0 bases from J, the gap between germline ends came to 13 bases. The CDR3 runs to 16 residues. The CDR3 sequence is CASSLRGGSSGNTIYF. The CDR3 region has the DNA TGTGCCAGCAGCCTCCGTGGAGGGAGCTCTGGAAACACCATATATTTT.

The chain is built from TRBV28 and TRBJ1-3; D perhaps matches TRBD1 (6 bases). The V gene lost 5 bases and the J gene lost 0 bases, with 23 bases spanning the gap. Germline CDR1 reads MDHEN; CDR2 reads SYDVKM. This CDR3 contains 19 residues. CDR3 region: CASSPPGGAGTTSGNTIYF. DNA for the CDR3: TGTGCCAGCAGTCCCCCTGGGGGGGCCGGGACAACCTCTGGAAACACCATATATTTT.

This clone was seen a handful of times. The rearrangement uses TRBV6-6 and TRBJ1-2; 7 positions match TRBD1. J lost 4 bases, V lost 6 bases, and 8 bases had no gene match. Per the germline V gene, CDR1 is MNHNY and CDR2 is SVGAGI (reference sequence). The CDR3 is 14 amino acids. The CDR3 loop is CASRFGTETYGYTF. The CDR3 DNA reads TGTGCCAGCAGGTTCGGGACAGAAACCTATGGCTACACCTTC.

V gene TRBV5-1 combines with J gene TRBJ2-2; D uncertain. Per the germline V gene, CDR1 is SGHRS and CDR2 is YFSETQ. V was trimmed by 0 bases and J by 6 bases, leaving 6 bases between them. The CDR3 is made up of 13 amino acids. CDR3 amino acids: CASSLAESGELFF. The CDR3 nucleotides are TGCGCCAGCAGCTTGGCGGAGTCCGGGGAGCTGTTTTTT.

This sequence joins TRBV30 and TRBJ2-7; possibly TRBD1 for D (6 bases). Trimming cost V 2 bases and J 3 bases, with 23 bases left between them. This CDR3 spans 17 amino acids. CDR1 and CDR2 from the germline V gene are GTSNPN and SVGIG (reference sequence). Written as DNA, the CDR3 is TGTGCCTGGAGTACAGGGTTGTGGGGGCGCCGGTTCTACGAGCAGTACTTC. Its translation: CAWSTGLWGRRFYEQYF.

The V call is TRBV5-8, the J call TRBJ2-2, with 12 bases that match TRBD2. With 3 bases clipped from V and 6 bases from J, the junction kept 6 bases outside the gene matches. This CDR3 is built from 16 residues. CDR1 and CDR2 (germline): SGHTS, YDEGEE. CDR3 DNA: TGTGCCAGCAGCTGGACTAGCGGGAATCAGGCCGGGGAGCTGTTTTTT. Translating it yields CASSWTSGNQAGELFF.

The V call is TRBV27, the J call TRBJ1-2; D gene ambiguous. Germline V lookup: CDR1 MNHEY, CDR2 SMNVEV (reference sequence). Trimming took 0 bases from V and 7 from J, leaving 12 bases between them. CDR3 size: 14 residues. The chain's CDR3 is CASSLSEGGGGYTF. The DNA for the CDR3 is TGTGCCAGCAGTTTATCGGAGGGCGGCGGTGGCTACACCTTC.

The DNA of the CDR3 is TGTGCCAGCAGCGTAGGCGGGAGTCAAGAGACCCAGTACTTC. Its protein product is CASSVGGSQETQYF. The chain employs TRBV9 and TRBJ2-5, with 7 bases lining up with TRBD2. The CDR3 extends over 14 amino acids. With 0 bases clipped from V and 2 bases from J, the junction kept 1 base outside the gene matches. Germline V CDR1 and CDR2: SGDLS, YYNGEE.

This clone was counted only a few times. DNA of the CDR3: TGTGCCAGCAGTGAGAATAGGGGGACAGTCTCCTGGGTGCCCCAGCATTTT. Its protein product is CASSENRGTVSWVPQHF. The chain is built from TRBV2 and TRBJ1-5; 7 bases line up with TRBD1. Germline assignment: CDR1 SNHLY and CDR2 FYNNEI. The length of the CDR3 is 17 residues. V lost 3 bases and J lost 9; bases outside the gene matches: 17.